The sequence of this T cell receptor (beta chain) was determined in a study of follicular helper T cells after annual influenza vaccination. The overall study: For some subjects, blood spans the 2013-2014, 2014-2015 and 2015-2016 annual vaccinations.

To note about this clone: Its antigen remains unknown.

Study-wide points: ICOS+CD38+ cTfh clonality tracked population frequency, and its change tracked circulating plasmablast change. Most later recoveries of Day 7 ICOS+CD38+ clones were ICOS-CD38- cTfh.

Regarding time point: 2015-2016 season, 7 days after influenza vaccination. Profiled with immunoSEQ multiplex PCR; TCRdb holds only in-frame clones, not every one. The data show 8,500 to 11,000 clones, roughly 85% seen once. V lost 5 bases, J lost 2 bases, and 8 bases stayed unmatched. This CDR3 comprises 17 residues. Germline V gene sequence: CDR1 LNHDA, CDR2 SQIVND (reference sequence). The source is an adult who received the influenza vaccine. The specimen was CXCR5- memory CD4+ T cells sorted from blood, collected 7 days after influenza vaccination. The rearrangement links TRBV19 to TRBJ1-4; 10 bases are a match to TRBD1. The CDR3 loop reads CASSSWTGGFTNEKLFF. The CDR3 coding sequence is TGTGCCAGTAGTTCCTGGACAGGGGGATTTACTAATGAAAAACTGTTTTTT.